These 18 T cell receptor beta chains share one sample of origin, sequenced in a study of OX40 agonist ivuxolimab in advanced cancers. The repertoire was sequenced with immunoSEQ multiplex PCR; TCRdb's copy has only in-frame clones and lacks some. The repertoire holds just over 60,000 clones, with approximately 90% as singletons. Sequenced here: CD4+ or CD8+ T cells sorted from blood, sampled in a trial of the OX40 agonist ivuxolimab. These receptors came from an adult with an advanced solid tumor such as melanoma, head and neck, liver or kidney cancer.

The genes are TRBV5-1 and TRBJ1-4; the D gene is possibly TRBD1 (6 bases). Trimming removed 7 bases from V and 5 bases from J, with 15 bases in between. The V gene's germline CDR1 is SGHRS and CDR2 YFSETQ. This CDR3 has 14 residues. The CDR3 nucleotides read TGCGCCAGCTCTGGAGGGGGGCTAAATGAAAAACTGTTTTTT. Translating it yields CASSGGGLNEKLFF.

This chain joins TRBV7-9 and TRBJ1-6; no firm D call. This CDR3 is built from 14 residues. V was pared by 0 bases and J by 7 bases, with 7 bases between. Germline V gives CDR1 SEHNR, CDR2 FQNEAQ (reference sequence). CDR3 sequence: CASSLAHGNSPLHF. CDR3 nucleotides: TGTGCCAGCAGCTTAGCTCACGGCAATTCACCCCTCCACTTT.

The chain joins TRBV18 to TRBJ2-7; D gene uncertain. V lost 5 bases, J lost 2 bases, and 10 bases lay in between. Germline CDR1 KGHSH, CDR2 LQKENI. CDR3 length equals 13 residues. The CDR3 loop is CASSGDLTYEQYF. Written as DNA, the CDR3 is TGTGCCAGCTCAGGAGACCTAACCTACGAGCAGTACTTC. Using reference TRBV18 and TRBJ2-7 for the parts outside the CDR3, the full variable domain is NAGVMQNPRHLVRRRGQEARLRCSPMKGHSHVYWYRQLPEEGLKFMVYLQKENIIDESGMPKERFSAEFPKEGPSILRIQQVVRGDSAAYFCASSGDLTYEQYFGPGTRLTVT.

This clone was seen only a few times. This rearrangement joins TRBV10-3 to TRBJ1-5; D not certain. V lost 2 bases and J lost 4, with 9 bases in between. Germline-derived CDR1 and CDR2 are ENHRY and SYGVKD. The CDR3 is 14 amino acids. The CDR3 loop reads CAISEKGGNQPQHF. The CDR3 bases are TGTGCCATCAGTGAGAAGGGTGGGAATCAGCCCCAGCATTTT.

The chain employs TRBV19 and TRBJ1-2; no clear D. This CDR3 spans 11 amino acids. Germline CDR1 reads LNHDA; CDR2 reads SQIVND (reference sequence). V gave up 4 bases and J gave up 4 bases, with 4 bases separating them. The CDR3 is CASSKAYGYTF. The CDR3 region has the DNA TGTGCCAGTAGTAAGGCCTATGGCTACACCTTC. Together with reference TRBV19 and TRBJ1-2, the CDR3 gives the full variable domain: DGGITQSPKYLFRKEGQNVTLSCEQNLNHDAMYWYRQDPGQGLRLIYYSQIVNDFQKGDIAEGYSVSREKKESFPLTVTSAQKNPTAFYLCASSKAYGYTFGSGTRLTVV.

The chain links TRBV5-1 to TRBJ2-7; weak D call: TRBD2 (5 bases). The germline CDR1 and CDR2 sequences are SGHRS and YFSETQ. Trimming cost V 2 bases and J 3 bases, with 21 bases left between them. The CDR3 is 17 amino acids. CDR3 bases: TGCGCCAGCAGCTTAGAGGGCTGGGGAGCGATTTACTACGAGCAGTACTTC. Its protein product is CASSLEGWGAIYYEQYF.

This rearrangement joins TRBV7-2 to TRBJ2-2; D remains ambiguous. Germline V gene data show CDR1 as SGHTA and CDR2 as FQGNSA. The germline V and J ends were trimmed by 0 bases and 5 bases, with 4 bases remaining between them. The CDR3 consists of 13 residues. The CDR3 loop reads CASSLALTGELFF. For the CDR3, the DNA is TGTGCCAGCAGCTTAGCGTTGACCGGGGAGCTGTTTTTT.

The chain has TRBV5-4 and TRBJ2-7, with 7 bases fitting TRBD1. The junction had 7 bases not matched to a gene; V was cut back by 4 bases and J by 0 bases. This CDR3 has 15 amino acids. The germline CDR1 and CDR2 sequences are SGHNT and YYREEE (reference sequence). Here the CDR3 reads CASSPGQDRSYEQYF. The CDR3 coding sequence is TGTGCCAGCAGCCCCGGACAGGACCGCTCCTACGAGCAGTACTTC.

J is TRBJ1-1 and V is TRBV7-9; 8 bases align to TRBD1. Germline trimming cut 5 bases from V and 7 bases from J; bases unmatched to any gene: 12. The CDR3 covers 15 residues. Germline V gene data show CDR1 as SEHNR and CDR2 as FQNEAQ (reference sequence). Here the CDR3 DNA reads TGTGCCAGCAGCATTGGACAGGGCAGTAGAAGTGAAGCTTTCTTT. Translating it yields CASSIGQGSRSEAFF. Full variable domain (missing parts from reference TRBV7-9 and TRBJ1-1): DTGVSQNPRHKITKRGQNVTFRCDPISEHNRLYWYRQTLGQGPEFLTYFQNEAQLEKSRLLSDRFSAERPKGSFSTLEIQRTEQGDSAMYLCASSIGQGSRSEAFFGQGTRLTVV.

Details on this clone: This specimen includes other DNA sequences encoding the same CDR3. The CDR3 sequence: CASSLGLAVYNEQFF. The CDR3 region has the DNA TGCGCCAGCAGCTTGGGCCTAGCGGTCTACAATGAGCAGTTCTTC. The chain couples TRBV5-1 to TRBJ2-1, with TRBD2 matching over 7 bases. Trimming cost V 0 bases and J 3 bases; bases outside gene matches: 3. The CDR3 runs to 15 residues. Germline-derived CDR1 and CDR2 are SGHRS and YFSETQ.

This clone is a singleton in its sample. V usage is TRBV18 and J usage is TRBJ1-5, with 7 bases aligning to TRBD1. Germline V gives CDR1 KGHSH, CDR2 LQKENI. This CDR3 spans 13 amino acids. Trimming cost V 2 bases and J 15 bases; bases outside gene matches: 10. The CDR3 coding sequence is TGTGCCAGCTCACCATCGCCAGGGGGGGGATGGCATTTT. Protein sequence: CASSPSPGGGWHF.

Comments on this clone: One end of the junction does not line up with germline, which may come from a read error. The chain has TRBV7-3 and TRBJ1-1; TRBD1 matches at 8 bases. The CDR3 is made up of 14 amino acids. CDR1 and CDR2 (germline): SGHTA, FQGTGA. The CDR3: CASSVTGGVTEAFF. Written as DNA, the CDR3 is TGTGCCAGCAGCGTAACAGGGGGAGTGACTGAAGCTTTCTTT.

The gene calls are TRBV30 and TRBJ2-5, with TRBD1 identical over 8 bases. The J segment lost 1 base and the V segment lost 4 bases, leaving 8 bases of the junction unmatched. The CDR3 has 15 amino acids. From germline, CDR1 is GTSNPN and CDR2 SVGIG (reference sequence). The CDR3 sequence: CAWMRGTGPQETQYF. CDR3 nucleotides: TGTGCCTGGATGCGCGGGACAGGACCCCAAGAGACCCAGTACTTC. Complete variable domain (other parts from reference TRBV30 and TRBJ2-5): SQTIHQWPATLVQPVGSPLSLECTVEGTSNPNLYWYRQAAGRGLQLLFYSVGIGQISSEVPQNLSASRPQDRQFILSSKKLLLSDSGFYLCAWMRGTGPQETQYFGPGTRLLVL.

The chain employs TRBV6-5 and TRBJ1-5; weak D call: TRBD1 (6 bases). V lost 10 bases and J lost 3, with 13 bases in between. The CDR3 is made up of 13 amino acids. Germline V CDR1 and CDR2: MNHEY, SVGAGI. CDR3 sequence: CATGAGVNQPQHF. For the CDR3, the DNA is TGTGCCACCGGAGCAGGGGTCAATCAGCCCCAGCATTTT.

The chain has TRBV7-8 and TRBJ2-7, with 9 bases fitting TRBD2. The CDR3 contains 15 residues. The germline gives CDR1 SGHVS, CDR2 FQNEAQ. The V gene end was trimmed by 5 bases and the J gene end by 3 bases; junction bases not matched to a gene: 8. The CDR3 DNA reads TGTGCCAGCAGCCCATCAGCGACTAGCGGCTACGAGCAGTACTTC. This codes for CASSPSATSGYEQYF. The full variable domain, with the rest looked up from reference TRBV7-8 and TRBJ2-7, is GAGVSQSPRYKVAKRGQDVALRCDPISGHVSLFWYQQALGQGPEFLTYFQNEAQLDKSGLPSDRFFAERPEGSVSTLKIQRTQQEDSAVYLCASSPSATSGYEQYFGPGTRLTVT.

The CDR3 spells CAWSRPGTGRVYQETQYF. CDR3 sequence (DNA): TGTGCCTGGAGTAGACCCGGGACAGGGAGGGTGTACCAAGAGACCCAGTACTTC. The chain employs TRBV30 and TRBJ2-5; 9 nucleotides align to TRBD1. The CDR3 covers 18 residues. The V and J ends lost 2 bases and 0 bases, in that order; junction bases with no gene match: 13. Germline V gene sequence: CDR1 GTSNPN, CDR2 SVGIG (reference sequence).

The chain combines TRBV6-5 with TRBJ2-7, with a possible D match to TRBD2 (6 bases). The CDR3 spans 15 residues. CDR1 is MNHEY and CDR2 is SVGAGI in the germline V gene. Trimming took off 0 bases at V and 3 bases at J, with 12 bases between the two ends. The CDR3 region is CASSYSPRGSYEQYF. The CDR3 DNA is TGTGCCAGCAGTTACTCCCCCCGGGGGAGCTACGAGCAGTACTTC.

This chain connects TRBV11-2 to TRBJ1-1; TRBD1 matches 8 bases. The trim removed 5 bases at V and 11 bases at J, leaving 7 bases unmatched. Germline V lookup: CDR1 SGHAT, CDR2 FQNNGV. The CDR3 runs to 12 residues. The CDR3 protein is CASSLGGQVAFF. DNA for the CDR3: TGTGCCAGCAGCCTTGGGGGACAGGTGGCTTTCTTT. Using reference TRBV11-2 and TRBJ1-1 for the parts outside the CDR3, the full variable domain is EAGVAQSPRYKIIEKRQSVAFWCNPISGHATLYWYQQILGQGPKLLIQFQNNGVVDDSQLPKDRFSAERLKGVDSTLKIQPAKLEDSAVYLCASSLGGQVAFFGQGTRLTVV.